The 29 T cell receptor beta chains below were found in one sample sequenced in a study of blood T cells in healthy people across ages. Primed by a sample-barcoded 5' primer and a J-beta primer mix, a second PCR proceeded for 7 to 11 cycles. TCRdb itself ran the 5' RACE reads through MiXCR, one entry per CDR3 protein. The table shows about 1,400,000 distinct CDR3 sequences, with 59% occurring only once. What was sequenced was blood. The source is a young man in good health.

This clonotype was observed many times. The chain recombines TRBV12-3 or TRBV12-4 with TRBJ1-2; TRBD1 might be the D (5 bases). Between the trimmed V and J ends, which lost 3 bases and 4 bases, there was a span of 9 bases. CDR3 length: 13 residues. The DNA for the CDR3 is TGTGCCAGCAGTTTGGGGCCGTCCTATGGCTACACCTTC. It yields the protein CASSLGPSYGYTF.

CDR3 bases: TGTGCCAGCAGCTTAGATCCCTCCGAAGGAGGTCACGAGCAGTACTTC. This translates into CASSLDPSEGGHEQYF. The rearrangement joins TRBV11-2 to TRBJ2-7; maybe TRBD2 (5 bases). Trimming stripped 0 bases from V and 5 bases from J, with 17 bases between. Germline lookup yields CDR1 SGHAT and CDR2 FQNNGV. The CDR3 covers 16 residues.

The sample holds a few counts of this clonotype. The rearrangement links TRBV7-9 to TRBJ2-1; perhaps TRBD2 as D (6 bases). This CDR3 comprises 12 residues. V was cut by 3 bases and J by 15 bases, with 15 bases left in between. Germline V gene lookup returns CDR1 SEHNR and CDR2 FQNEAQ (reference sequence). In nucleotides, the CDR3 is TGTGCCAGCAGCTTGGGACTCCAGCAGGGGTTCTTC. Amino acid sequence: CASSLGLQQGFF.

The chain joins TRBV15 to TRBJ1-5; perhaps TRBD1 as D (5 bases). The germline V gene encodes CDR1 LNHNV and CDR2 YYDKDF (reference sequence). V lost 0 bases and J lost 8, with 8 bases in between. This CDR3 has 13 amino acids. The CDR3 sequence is CATSRDPGEPQHF. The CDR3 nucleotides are TGTGCCACCAGCAGAGATCCGGGGGAGCCCCAGCATTTT.

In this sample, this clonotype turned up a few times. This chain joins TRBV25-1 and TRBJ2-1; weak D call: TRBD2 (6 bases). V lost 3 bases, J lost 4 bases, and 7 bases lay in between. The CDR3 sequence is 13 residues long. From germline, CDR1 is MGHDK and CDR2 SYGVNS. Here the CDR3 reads CASSDGGYNEQFF. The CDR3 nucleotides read TGTGCCAGCAGTGACGGGGGTTACAATGAGCAGTTCTTC.

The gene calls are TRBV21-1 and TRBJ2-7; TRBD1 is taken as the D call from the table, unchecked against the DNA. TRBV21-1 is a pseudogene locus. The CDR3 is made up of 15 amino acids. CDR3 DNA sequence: TGTGCCAGCAGCAAAAAGACAGGGCTCCCCTGCGAGCAGTACTTC. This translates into CASSKKTGLPCEQYF.

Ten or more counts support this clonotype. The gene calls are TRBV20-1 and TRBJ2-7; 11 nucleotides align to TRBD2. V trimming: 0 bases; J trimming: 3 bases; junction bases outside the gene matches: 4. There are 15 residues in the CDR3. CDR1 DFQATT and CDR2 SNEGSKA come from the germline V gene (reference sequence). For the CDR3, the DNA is TGCAGTGCTAGAGACCCTAGCGGGGGGATCTACGAGCAGTACTTC. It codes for CSARDPSGGIYEQYF.

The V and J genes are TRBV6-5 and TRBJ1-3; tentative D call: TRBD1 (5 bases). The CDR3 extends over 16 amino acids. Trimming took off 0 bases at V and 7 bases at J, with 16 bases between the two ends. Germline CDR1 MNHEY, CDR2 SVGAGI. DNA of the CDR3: TGTGCCAGCAGTTACTCCCGTACAGGACCCGGGAACACCATATATTTT. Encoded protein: CASSYSRTGPGNTIYF.

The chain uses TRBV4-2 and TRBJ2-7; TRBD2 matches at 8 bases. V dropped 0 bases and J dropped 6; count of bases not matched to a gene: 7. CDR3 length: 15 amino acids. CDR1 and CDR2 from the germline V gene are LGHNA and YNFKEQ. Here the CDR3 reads CASSQDPSLAGEQYF. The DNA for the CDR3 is TGTGCCAGCAGCCAAGACCCTAGCCTAGCGGGCGAGCAGTACTTC.

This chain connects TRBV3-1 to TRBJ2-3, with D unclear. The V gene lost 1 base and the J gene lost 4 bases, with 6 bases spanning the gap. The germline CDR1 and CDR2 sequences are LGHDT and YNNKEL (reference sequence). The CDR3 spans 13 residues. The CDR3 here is CASSQVEADTQYF. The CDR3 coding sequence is TGTGCCAGCAGCCAAGTCGAGGCAGATACGCAGTATTTT.

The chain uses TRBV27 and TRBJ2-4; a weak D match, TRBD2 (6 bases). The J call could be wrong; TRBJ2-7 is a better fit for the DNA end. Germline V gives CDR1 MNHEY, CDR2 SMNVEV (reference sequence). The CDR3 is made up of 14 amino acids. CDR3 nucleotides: TGTGCCAGCAGTGTATGGGGGGTCCCCTACGAGCAGTACTTC. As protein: CASSVWGVPYEQYF.

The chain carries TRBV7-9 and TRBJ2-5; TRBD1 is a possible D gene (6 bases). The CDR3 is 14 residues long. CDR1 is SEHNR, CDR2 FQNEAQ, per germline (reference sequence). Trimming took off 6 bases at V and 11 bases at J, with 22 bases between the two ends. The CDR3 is CASRQGGETNEQYF. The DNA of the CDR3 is TGTGCCAGCAGACAGGGCGGAGAAACCAATGAGCAGTACTTC.

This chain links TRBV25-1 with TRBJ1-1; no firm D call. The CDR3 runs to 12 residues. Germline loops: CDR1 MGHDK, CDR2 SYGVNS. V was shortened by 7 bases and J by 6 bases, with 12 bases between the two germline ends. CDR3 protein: CASIRDGAEAFF. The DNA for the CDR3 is TGTGCCAGCATAAGGGATGGCGCTGAAGCTTTCTTT.

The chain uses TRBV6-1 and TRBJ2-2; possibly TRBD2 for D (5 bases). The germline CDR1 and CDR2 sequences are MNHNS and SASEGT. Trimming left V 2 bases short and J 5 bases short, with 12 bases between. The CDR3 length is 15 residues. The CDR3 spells CASSERFRGTGELFF. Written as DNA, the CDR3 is TGTGCCAGCAGTGAAAGGTTCAGAGGGACCGGGGAGCTGTTTTTT.

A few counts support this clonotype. CDR3 region: CSVDGVGLAASTDTQYF. The CDR3 DNA reads as TGCAGCGTTGACGGGGTGGGGCTAGCGGCTAGCACAGATACGCAGTATTTT. The chain combines TRBV29-1 with TRBJ2-3; 7 positions match TRBD2. This CDR3 contains 17 residues. Per the germline V gene, CDR1 is SQVTM and CDR2 is ANQGSEA. The ends lost 3 bases at V and 0 bases at J; junction bases unmatched: 12.

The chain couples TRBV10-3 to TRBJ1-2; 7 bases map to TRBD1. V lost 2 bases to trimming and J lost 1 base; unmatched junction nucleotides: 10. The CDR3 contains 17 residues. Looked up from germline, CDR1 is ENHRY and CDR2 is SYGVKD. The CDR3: CAISETTGSFLNYGYTF. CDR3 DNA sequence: TGTGCCATCAGTGAGACGACAGGGAGCTTTCTTAACTATGGCTACACCTTC.

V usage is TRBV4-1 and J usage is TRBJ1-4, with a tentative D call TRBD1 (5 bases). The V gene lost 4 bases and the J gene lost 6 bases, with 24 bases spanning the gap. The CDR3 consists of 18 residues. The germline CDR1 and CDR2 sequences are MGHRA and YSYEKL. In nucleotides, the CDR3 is TGCGCCAGCAGCCCTTTTACAATTCGGAGGGGACTGCATGAAAAACTGTTTTTT. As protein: CASSPFTIRRGLHEKLFF.

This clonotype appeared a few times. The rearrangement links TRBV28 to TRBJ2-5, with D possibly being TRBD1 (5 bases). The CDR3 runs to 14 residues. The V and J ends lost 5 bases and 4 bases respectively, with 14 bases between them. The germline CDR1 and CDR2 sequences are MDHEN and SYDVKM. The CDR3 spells CASSLTSGLETQYF. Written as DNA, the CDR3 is TGTGCCAGCAGTCTCACTTCAGGGTTAGAGACCCAGTACTTC.

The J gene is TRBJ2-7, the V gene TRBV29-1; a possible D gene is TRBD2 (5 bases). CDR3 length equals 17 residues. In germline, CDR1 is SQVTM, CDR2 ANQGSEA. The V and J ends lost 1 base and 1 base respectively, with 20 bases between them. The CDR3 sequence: CSVEGTSGSHGSYEQYF. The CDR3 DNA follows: TGCAGCGTTGAAGGAACCAGCGGCAGCCACGGATCCTACGAGCAGTACTTC.

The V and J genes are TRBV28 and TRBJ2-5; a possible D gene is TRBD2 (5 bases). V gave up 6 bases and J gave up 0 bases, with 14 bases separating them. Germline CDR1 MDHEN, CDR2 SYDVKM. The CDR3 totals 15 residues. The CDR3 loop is CASSKMDWNQETQYF. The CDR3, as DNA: TGTGCCAGCAGCAAGATGGACTGGAACCAAGAGACCCAGTACTTC.

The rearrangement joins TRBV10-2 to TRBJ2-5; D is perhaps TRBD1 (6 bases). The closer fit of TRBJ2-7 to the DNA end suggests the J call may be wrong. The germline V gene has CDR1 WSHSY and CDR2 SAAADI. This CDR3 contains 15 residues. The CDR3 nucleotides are TGCGCCAGCAGTGAGTCTCTGACAGGAAGCTACGAGCAGTACTTC. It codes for CASSESLTGSYEQYF.

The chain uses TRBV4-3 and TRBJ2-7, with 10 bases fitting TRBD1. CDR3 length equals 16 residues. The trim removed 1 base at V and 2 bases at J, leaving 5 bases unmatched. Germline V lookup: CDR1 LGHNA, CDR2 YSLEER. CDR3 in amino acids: CASSQAGTGEAYEQYF. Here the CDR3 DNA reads TGCGCCAGCAGCCAAGCAGGGACAGGGGAGGCCTACGAGCAGTACTTC.

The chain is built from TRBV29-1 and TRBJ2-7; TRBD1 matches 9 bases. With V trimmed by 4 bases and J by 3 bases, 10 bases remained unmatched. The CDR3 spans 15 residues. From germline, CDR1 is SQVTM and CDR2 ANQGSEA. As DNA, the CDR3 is TGCAGCGTTGTGTCCCGGGACAGGGAGGACTACGAGCAGTACTTC. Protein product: CSVVSRDREDYEQYF.

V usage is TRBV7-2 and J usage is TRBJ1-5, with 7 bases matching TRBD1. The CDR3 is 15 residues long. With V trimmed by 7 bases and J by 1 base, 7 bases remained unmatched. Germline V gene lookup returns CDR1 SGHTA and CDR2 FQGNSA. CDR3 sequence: CASTEGALSNQPQHF. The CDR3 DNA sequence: TGTGCCAGCACCGAGGGGGCTCTGAGCAATCAGCCCCAGCATTTT.

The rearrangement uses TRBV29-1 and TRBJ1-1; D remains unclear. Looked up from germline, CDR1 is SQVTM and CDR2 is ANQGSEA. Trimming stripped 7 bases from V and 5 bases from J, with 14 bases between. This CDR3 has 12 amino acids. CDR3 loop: CSADQRRTEAFF. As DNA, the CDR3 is TGCAGCGCCGATCAACGCAGGACTGAAGCTTTCTTT.

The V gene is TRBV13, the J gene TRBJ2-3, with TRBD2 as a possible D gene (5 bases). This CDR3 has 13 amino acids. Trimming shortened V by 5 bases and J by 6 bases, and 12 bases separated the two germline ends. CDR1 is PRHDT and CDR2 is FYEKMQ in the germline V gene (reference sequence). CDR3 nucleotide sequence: TGTGCCAGCAGCACACCCGGGGTGGATACGCAGTATTTT. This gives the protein CASSTPGVDTQYF.

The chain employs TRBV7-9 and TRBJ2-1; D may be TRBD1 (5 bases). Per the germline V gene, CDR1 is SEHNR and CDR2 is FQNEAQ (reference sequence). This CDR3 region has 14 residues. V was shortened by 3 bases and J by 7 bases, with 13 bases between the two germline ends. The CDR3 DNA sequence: TGTGCCAGCAGCTTGGGGCAGGCGATTAATGAGCAGTTCTTC. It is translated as CASSLGQAINEQFF.

The CDR3 nucleotides are TGCAGTGTAAGCAAGGTCGGATACAATGAGCAGTTCTTC. Its protein is CSVSKVGYNEQFF. V is TRBV20-1 and J is TRBJ2-1; D not resolved. Germline V gene sequence: CDR1 DFQATT, CDR2 SNEGSKA (reference sequence). V shed 7 bases and J shed 4 bases, with 14 bases lying between them. CDR3 length: 13 residues.

CDR3 sequence reads: CAWSDRIGRDASYEQYF. The CDR3 coding sequence is TGTGCCTGGAGTGATAGGATCGGTAGGGACGCATCCTACGAGCAGTACTTC. This sequence joins TRBV30 and TRBJ2-7; D tentatively fits TRBD1 or TRBD2 (5 bases each). V was cut by 1 base and J by 1 base, with 20 bases left in between. This CDR3 has 17 residues. The germline V gene has CDR1 GTSNPN and CDR2 SVGIG (reference sequence). The whole variable domain, filled in from reference TRBV30 and TRBJ2-7, reads SQTIHQWPATLVQPVGSPLSLECTVEGTSNPNLYWYRQAAGRGLQLLFYSVGIGQISSEVPQNLSASRPQDRQFILSSKKLLLSDSGFYLCAWSDRIGRDASYEQYFGPGTRLTVT.